The present entry profiles one TCR beta chain with its context. Its antigen is unidentified. 5' RACE with UMI labels generated the TRB cDNA libraries. TCRdb re-called the 5' RACE reads; every CDR3 protein appears as one record, without DNA. The sample has about 120,000 distinct CDR3 sequences. This sample is part of a study of CXCR3-negative and CXCR3-positive naive CD8 T cells. Regarding the study as a whole: Fresh PBMCs served for most assays, and CXCR3 expression fell partially after cryopreservation. Diversity proved comparably high across both naive subsets and much lower in memory CD8+ cells. Higher TRB CDR3 hydrophobicity marked CXCR3-positive naive cells relative to CXCR3-negative naive cells.

CDR3 size: 15 residues. CDR1 and CDR2 (germline): SQVTM, ANQGSEA. Researchers reported sorting every CD8+ T cell subset in triplicate, under 350,000 cells per sort. The chain combines TRBV29-1 with TRBJ2-1; the TRBD1 assignment by TCRdb is unverifiable without DNA. Sequencing input: naive CXCR3- CD8+ T cells from blood. The subset was: CD45RO-CCR7+CD27+CD95- naive CD8+ T cells lacking CXCR3 (TNR3-). This TCR was sampled from a human donor in good health. Some clones in this sample may be carry-over from other donors' samples. CDR3 region: CSVEEGRGAYNEQFF.